The 3 T cell receptor beta chains presented below share a single source sample, sequenced in a study of blood T cell repertoires in COVID-19. Method: immunoSEQ multiplex PCR; TCRdb's copy keeps in-frame clones and lacks some. This sample has roughly 230,000 clones, with about nine tenths found just once. The sequencing sample was made of PBMCs or T cells enriched from blood (not recorded which). Source of these receptors: a woman aged 25 to 39 with acute COVID-19.

J is TRBJ2-2 and V is TRBV7-7; 10 positions agree with TRBD2. The V segment lost 4 bases and the J segment 3 bases; nucleotides outside the gene matches: 5. The CDR3 contains 16 residues. From germline, CDR1 is SSHAT and CDR2 FNYEAQ (reference sequence). In nucleotides, the CDR3 is TGTGCCAGCAGCTCAGTAGCGGGGGGTCACACCGGGGAGCTGTTTTTT. It translates to CASSSVAGGHTGELFF.

This clone was seen a handful of times. V and J are TRBV5-1 and TRBJ2-5, with 7 bases that match TRBD1. The V gene's germline CDR1 is SGHRS and CDR2 YFSETQ. Germline trimming cut 0 bases from V and 2 bases from J; bases unmatched to any gene: 4. This CDR3 has 15 amino acids. The CDR3 reads CASSLVTGRQETQYF. DNA for the CDR3: TGCGCCAGCAGCTTGGTGACAGGGCGTCAAGAGACCCAGTACTTC.

V and J are TRBV11-3 and TRBJ2-1; D possibly corresponds to TRBD2 (7 bases). CDR3 size: 15 residues. Germline V gene data show CDR1 as SGHNT and CDR2 as YENEEA. Between the trimmed V and J ends, which lost 5 bases and 6 bases, there was a span of 17 bases. Here the CDR3 DNA reads TGTGCCAGCAGCCCTCGGGGAGGGGGGCGCAATGAGCAGTTCTTC. This translates into CASSPRGGGRNEQFF.